By its share, the clone carrying this T cell receptor (beta chain) is large. The same CDR3 arises from other DNA sequences in this sample as well. The data are from a study of blood T cell repertoires in COVID-19. Study summary: The study drew acute and convalescent COVID-19 samples from the United States, Italy and Spain. The cDNA or gDNA used as material had been derived from T cells, B-cell-depleted T cells, or PBMCs.

Original data processing: How many nucleated cells were present was estimated from reference gene primer amplification. The method was immunoSEQ multiplex PCR; TCRdb's version includes in-frame clones alone and lacks a portion of them. V and J calls plus clone size are reproduced from that table; the DNA served to infer D and trimming. The sample holds about 59,000 clones, 90% to 95% seen once. The V segment lost 6 bases and the J segment 8 bases; nucleotides outside the gene matches: 6. CDR1 and CDR2 from the germline V gene are LGHDT and YNNKEL (reference sequence). This CDR3 has 13 amino acids. Sequences were obtained from peripheral blood. The sequence came from a human donor in a cohort sampled during active COVID-19. The chain is built from TRBV3-1 (or the pseudogene TRBV3-2) and TRBJ1-2; 10 nucleotides line up with TRBD1. As DNA, the CDR3 is TGTGCCAGCAGTCCCGGGACAGGGGTCGGCTACACCTTC. Its protein is CASSPGTGVGYTF.